These 20 T cell receptor beta chains originate from one sample sequenced in a study of blood T cell repertoires in COVID-19. Only in-frame clones appear in the TCRdb table, and some are missing; sequencing was by immunoSEQ multiplex PCR. The sample includes about 200,000 clones, around 80% of them seen just once. Sequencing was done on a sample of peripheral blood. Source of these receptors: an elderly woman with active or convalescent COVID-19.

This clone was found once. This chain joins TRBV19 and TRBJ2-4, with D possibly matching TRBD1 (6 bases). The length of the CDR3 is 17 residues. Germline V gives CDR1 LNHDA, CDR2 SQIVND (reference sequence). Trimming took 5 bases from V and 0 from J, leaving 17 bases between them. CDR3 DNA sequence: TGTGCCAGTAGTTCACACCGGGACAAACTAGCCAAAAACATTCAGTACTTC. Translating gives CASSSHRDKLAKNIQYF.

The chain has TRBV9 and TRBJ1-4, with D possibly matching TRBD1 (6 bases). CDR3 length: 15 residues. Germline loops: CDR1 SGDLS, CDR2 YYNGEE. The ends were cut back, 3 bases at V and 7 bases at J, with 16 bases in the middle. This CDR3 reads CASSAEGGLVEKLFF. The DNA of the CDR3 is TGTGCCAGCAGCGCCGAGGGGGGGCTAGTTGAAAAACTGTTTTTT.

The table lists this clone with a count of one. The chain couples TRBV7-6 to TRBJ1-4, with D perhaps TRBD1 (5 bases). The CDR3 extends over 15 amino acids. V was clipped by 4 bases and J by 6 bases, with 15 bases between them. Per germline, CDR1 SGHVS and CDR2 FNYEAQ. This CDR3 is CASSSLTGVDEKLFF. CDR3 DNA: TGTGCCAGCAGCTCTCTAACAGGTGTCGATGAAAAACTGTTTTTT.

There are a few counts of this clone. The gene calls are TRBV4-3 and TRBJ1-4, with D unclear. Germline CDR1 is LGHNA and CDR2 is YSLEER. V lost 6 bases and J 5 bases, leaving 13 bases between the germline ends. There are 14 residues in the CDR3. CDR3 coding DNA: TGCGCCAGCAGTCACGGGGTTGTAAATGAAAAACTGTTTTTT. Protein: CASSHGVVNEKLFF.

This clone was observed a single time. The J gene is TRBJ1-3, the V gene TRBV9, with 7 bases that match TRBD1. This CDR3 comprises 14 residues. Unmatched junction bases numbered 3, after V lost 2 bases and J lost 4 bases. Germline V CDR1 and CDR2: SGDLS, YYNGEE. This CDR3 is CASSVADRGNTIYF. The CDR3 nucleotides are TGTGCCAGCAGCGTCGCGGACAGGGGAAACACCATATATTTT.

In DNA form, the CDR3 reads TGTGCCAGCAGCTCCAGGAGAGGTAGCGCTGTTCCAGATACGCAGTATTTT. This codes for CASSSRRGSAVPDTQYF. This rearrangement joins TRBV7-9 to TRBJ2-3; tentative D call: TRBD2 (5 bases). Trimming shortened V by 4 bases and J by 4 bases, and 21 bases separated the two germline ends. There are 17 residues in the CDR3. Per the germline V gene, CDR1 is SEHNR and CDR2 is FQNEAQ (reference sequence).

This chain uses TRBV3-1 (or the pseudogene TRBV3-2) with TRBJ1-4, with TRBD1 matching over 11 bases. V gave up 3 bases and J gave up 7 bases; unmatched junction bases: 7. The CDR3 runs 16 residues. Germline CDR1 LGHDT, CDR2 YNNKEL (reference sequence). DNA for the CDR3: TGTGCCAGCAGCCACAGGAAGGACAGGGGGCTTGAAAAACTGTTTTTT. This codes for CASSHRKDRGLEKLFF.

This clone was counted a few times. The chain uses TRBV5-1 and TRBJ2-1; 9 bases align to TRBD2. With V trimmed by 2 bases and J by 5 bases, 5 bases remained unmatched. Germline CDR1 reads SGHRS; CDR2 reads YFSETQ. The CDR3 totals 15 residues. As DNA, the CDR3 is TGCGCCAGCAGCTTTCTCGGGACTAGCAACAATGAGCAGTTCTTC. The encoded protein is CASSFLGTSNNEQFF.

The CDR3 sequence is CASSFLGEKLFF. DNA for the CDR3: TGTGCCAGCAGTTTTCTAGGCGAAAAACTGTTTTTT. This chain joins TRBV27 and TRBJ1-4, with D hard to call. Trimming removed 3 bases from V and 8 bases from J, with 7 bases in between. Germline V lookup: CDR1 MNHEY, CDR2 SMNVEV (reference sequence). This CDR3 is 12 amino acids long.

The chain couples TRBV5-4 to TRBJ2-6; possible D gene TRBD2, 5 bases. The CDR3 covers 15 residues. Germline lookup yields CDR1 SGHNT and CDR2 YYREEE (reference sequence). Deletions cut 4 bases from V and 4 bases from J, with 12 bases between. The CDR3 loop is CASSAQSSGANVLTF. CDR3 in DNA: TGTGCCAGCAGCGCACAGTCTAGCGGGGCCAACGTCCTGACTTTC.

V usage is TRBV4-1 and J usage is TRBJ2-1; maybe TRBD1 (6 bases). The V end was cut by 0 bases, the J end by 6 bases, with 15 bases between. From germline, CDR1 is MGHRA and CDR2 YSYEKL. The CDR3 consists of 16 residues. CDR3 coding DNA: TGCGCCAGCAGCCAAGAGGGGCACAGGGCCAGCAATGAGCAGTTCTTC. This codes for CASSQEGHRASNEQFF.

This clone was recorded only once. The chain is built from TRBV28 and TRBJ1-1, with TRBD1 matching over 7 bases. Germline trimming cut 6 bases from V and 3 bases from J; bases unmatched to any gene: 22. The germline gives CDR1 MDHEN, CDR2 SYDVKM. The CDR3 runs to 19 residues. CDR3 nucleotides: TGTGCCAGCAGACCAGGGGGTCCGAGACAGGGCTATTACGACACTGAAGCTTTCTTT. It encodes CASRPGGPRQGYYDTEAFF.

This clone turned up a few times. The chain links TRBV5-5 to TRBJ2-2; no clear D gene. Germline V gene lookup returns CDR1 SGHKS and CDR2 YYEKEE (reference sequence). The CDR3 loop spans 15 amino acids. V was shortened by 4 bases and J by 3 bases, with 13 bases between the two germline ends. The CDR3 bases are TGTGCCAGCAGCACGACTCCCTCCCACACCGGGGAGCTGTTTTTT. Its translation: CASSTTPSHTGELFF.

The rearrangement links TRBV5-1 to TRBJ1-1; TRBD1 agrees at 12 bases. This CDR3 has 15 residues. CDR1 SGHRS and CDR2 YFSETQ come from the germline V gene. Unmatched junction bases numbered 5, after V lost 4 bases and J lost 4 bases. In DNA form, the CDR3 reads TGCGCCAGCAGCCAGGGACAGGGGGCGCCCACTGAAGCTTTCTTT. It specifies CASSQGQGAPTEAFF.

The V gene is TRBV11-2, the J gene TRBJ2-1, with TRBD1 identical over 8 bases. The CDR3 has 15 residues. The germline CDR1 and CDR2 sequences are SGHAT and FQNNGV. V was clipped by 4 bases and J by 7 bases; unmatched bases: 9. The CDR3 loop is CASSSGQGALNEQFF. The DNA of the CDR3 is TGTGCCAGCAGCTCGGGGCAGGGGGCTCTGAATGAGCAGTTCTTC.

The rearrangement joins TRBV19 to TRBJ1-2; D might be TRBD1 (6 bases). The CDR3 contains 15 residues. Deletions cut 6 bases from V and 6 bases from J, with 20 bases between. From germline, CDR1 is LNHDA and CDR2 SQIVND (reference sequence). Written as DNA, the CDR3 is TGTGCCAGTAGCCCTAGGAGTCGGGGGGCGGATGGCTACACCTTC. Protein: CASSPRSRGADGYTF.

The chain links TRBV19 to TRBJ1-3; D is unresolved. The CDR3 runs to 16 residues. V gave up 3 bases and J gave up 1 base, with 13 bases separating them. CDR1 and CDR2 from the germline V gene are LNHDA and SQIVND (reference sequence). The CDR3 region has the DNA TGTGCCAGTAGTATTGGTACAAGTTTTTCTGGAAACACCATATATTTT. As protein: CASSIGTSFSGNTIYF.

V and J are TRBV7-9 and TRBJ2-5, with TRBD2 matching 8 bases. V gave up 0 bases and J gave up 5 bases; unmatched junction bases: 11. Per germline, CDR1 SEHNR and CDR2 FQNEAQ (reference sequence). The CDR3 runs 17 residues. DNA for the CDR3: TGTGCCAGCAGCTTAGCGCGGGTTAGCGGGGACAAGGAGACCCAGTACTTC. Its protein is CASSLARVSGDKETQYF.

The V gene is TRBV2, the J gene TRBJ2-2; possible D gene TRBD2, 6 bases. V lost 6 bases, J lost 5 bases, and 13 bases lay in between. The germline V gene encodes CDR1 SNHLY and CDR2 FYNNEI. The CDR3 sequence is 14 residues long. The CDR3 nucleotides are TGTGCCAGCAGGGGGGGTAGTTGGACCGGGGAGCTGTTTTTT. This gives the protein CASRGGSWTGELFF.

A note on this clone: At one end, the junction sequence differs from germline, possibly due to a read error. The gene calls are TRBV4-3 and TRBJ1-2, with D possibly matching TRBD1 (6 bases). Looked up from germline, CDR1 is LGHNA and CDR2 is YSLEER. The CDR3 loop spans 17 amino acids. CDR3 in amino acids: CTSSQDLREGVNYGYTF. DNA for the CDR3: TGCACCAGCAGCCAAGATCTGCGCGAGGGGGTCAACTATGGCTACACCTTC.